This entry lists 6 T cell receptor beta chains sequenced from one sample in a study of blood T cells in healthy people across ages. PCR was performed a second time for about 7 to 12 cycles using a sample-barcoded 5' primer and a J-beta primer mix. Via MiXCR, TCRdb re-called the 5' RACE reads, giving one row per CDR3 protein. The sample consists of about 670,000 distinct CDR3 sequences, 52% of them appearing once. The sample was blood. The receptors stem from a woman older than 75 in good health.

V and J are TRBV3-1 and TRBJ2-5; D possibly corresponds to TRBD2 (5 bases). This CDR3 region has 15 residues. The V gene lost 0 bases and the J gene lost 5 bases, with 13 bases spanning the gap. Germline V gene data show CDR1 as LGHDT and CDR2 as YNNKEL (reference sequence). CDR3 in DNA: TGTGCCAGCAGCCAAGATCAAAGTAGCGTGGAGACCCAGTACTTC. Its translation: CASSQDQSSVETQYF.

The genes are TRBV4-1 and TRBJ1-2; 12 positions match TRBD1. Per the germline V gene, CDR1 is MGHRA and CDR2 is YSYEKL. The trim removed 0 bases at V and 2 bases at J, leaving 7 bases unmatched. CDR3 length: 18 residues. CDR3 region: CASSQEGDRGPLNYGYTF. CDR3 DNA: TGCGCCAGCAGCCAAGAGGGGGACAGGGGGCCTTTGAACTATGGCTACACCTTC.

There are a few counts of this clonotype. V gene TRBV5-1 combines with J gene TRBJ2-7; TRBD2 is a possible D gene (6 bases). The germline V and J ends were trimmed by 4 bases and 2 bases, with 13 bases remaining between them. Per the germline V gene, CDR1 is SGHRS and CDR2 is YFSETQ. The CDR3 contains 14 residues. DNA of the CDR3: TGCGCCAGCAGCGCACTAGCTACTCCCTACGAGCAGTACTTC. Its protein product is CASSALATPYEQYF.

V is TRBV20-1 and J is TRBJ2-7; D is possibly TRBD1 (5 bases). Trimming left V 6 bases short and J 10 bases short, with 16 bases between. Germline V lookup: CDR1 DFQATT, CDR2 SNEGSKA (reference sequence). The CDR3 has 11 residues. The CDR3 reads CSALTDRAQYF. DNA for the CDR3: TGCAGTGCCCTGACAGATCGGGCCCAGTACTTC.

The chain carries TRBV10-3 and TRBJ1-2, with D tentatively TRBD1 (6 bases). The germline gives CDR1 ENHRY, CDR2 SYGVKD. Trimming removed 6 bases from V and 0 bases from J, with 11 bases in between. The CDR3 sequence is 14 residues long. CDR3 residues: CAISLGTTNYGYTF. CDR3 nucleotides: TGTGCCATCAGCCTCGGGACAACTAACTATGGCTACACCTTC.

In its sample, this clonotype was seen many times. The chain combines TRBV7-2 with TRBJ2-1, with 10 nucleotides matching TRBD2. V was clipped by 1 base and J by 5 bases; unmatched bases: 2. CDR1 is SGHTA and CDR2 is FQGNSA in the germline V gene. This CDR3 region has 15 residues. For the CDR3, the DNA is TGTGCCAGCAGCTTAGAACTAGCGGGGAACAATGAGCAGTTCTTC. Encoded protein: CASSLELAGNNEQFF.